A single sample gave rise to the 21 T cell receptor beta chains below, sequenced in a study of Tregs in tolerant kidney transplant recipients. The nonmyeloablative bone marrow transplants came from related graft donors, with transient mixed chimerism. TCRdb's table, derived via immunoSEQ multiplex PCR, lists solely in-frame clones and lacks some. The data show about 100,000 clones, with 93% seen just once and 1.6% held by the top ten. The sample was CD4+ T cells from blood (PBMCs), taken 12 months after the transplant. The receptors stem from a human patient who received a combined kidney and bone marrow transplant. The graft donor may have given rise to some T cells.

V gene TRBV28 combines with J gene TRBJ2-3, with 7 bases matching TRBD1. This CDR3 has 14 amino acids. V lost 2 bases and J lost 1; bases outside the gene matches: 0. Germline V CDR1 and CDR2: MDHEN, SYDVKM. CDR3 DNA sequence: TGTGCCAGCAGTTTAGGGACAGGCACAGATACGCAGTATTTT. Translation: CASSLGTGTDTQYF.

Of note for this clone: In the same sample, other DNA sequences code for this CDR3. Here the CDR3 DNA reads TGTGCCAGCAGCCCGTCCGCGGGGAGGGGATCCTACAATGAGCAGTTCTTC. The encoded protein is CASSPSAGRGSYNEQFF. The V call is TRBV11-2, the J call TRBJ2-1; 7 bases fit TRBD2. The CDR3 covers 17 residues. Trimming removed 5 bases from V and 1 base from J; junction bases left unmatched: 11. Germline assignment: CDR1 SGHAT and CDR2 FQNNGV.

This chain uses TRBV11-3 with TRBJ2-7; TRBD1 is a possible D gene (5 bases). Trimming left V 1 base short and J 2 bases short, with 18 bases between. This CDR3 contains 17 residues. Germline V CDR1 and CDR2: SGHNT, YENEEA. The CDR3 here is CASSLVVQVNFPYEQYF. The CDR3 region has the DNA TGTGCCAGCAGCTTAGTAGTACAGGTTAATTTTCCCTACGAGCAGTACTTC.

This chain links TRBV10-2 with TRBJ1-2; 9 nucleotides agree with TRBD1. The V and J ends lost 8 bases and 8 bases, in that order; junction bases with no gene match: 15. The CDR3 has 15 residues. Per germline, CDR1 WSHSY and CDR2 SAAADI. The CDR3 sequence: CASLPGQGSLGGYTF. Here the CDR3 DNA reads TGCGCCAGCCTACCGGGACAGGGCTCGTTGGGGGGCTACACCTTC.

This chain links TRBV9 with TRBJ2-7; 10 nucleotides line up with TRBD1. Germline assignment: CDR1 SGDLS and CDR2 YYNGEE. V trimming: 2 bases; J trimming: 4 bases; junction bases outside the gene matches: 3. This CDR3 is 14 amino acids long. This chain's CDR3 is CASSVGTGVYEQYF. In DNA, the CDR3 is TGTGCCAGCAGCGTCGGGACAGGGGTGTACGAGCAGTACTTC. Full variable domain (remainder filled in from reference TRBV9 and TRBJ2-7): DSGVTQTPKHLITATGQRVTLRCSPRSGDLSVYWYQQSLDQGLQFLIQYYNGEERAKGNILERFSAQQFPDLHSELNLSSLELGDSALYFCASSVGTGVYEQYFGPGTRLTVT.

This clone came up once. The chain is built from TRBV6-5 and TRBJ1-2, with no clear D. The CDR3 runs to 14 residues. Germline CDR1 MNHEY, CDR2 SVGAGI. V lost 0 bases and J 1 base, leaving 6 bases between the germline ends. The CDR3 here is CASSYSGSNYGYTF. As DNA, the CDR3 is TGTGCCAGCAGTTACTCGGGCAGTAACTATGGCTACACCTTC.

This chain connects TRBV28 to TRBJ2-1; D gene unclear. This CDR3 has 16 residues. Germline values: CDR1 MDHEN, CDR2 SYDVKM. V was cut by 4 bases and J by 0 bases, with 13 bases left in between. CDR3 in amino acids: CASSSLTPSSYNEQFF. For the CDR3, the DNA is TGTGCCAGCAGTTCTCTGACTCCGAGCTCCTACAATGAGCAGTTCTTC.

The J gene is TRBJ2-3, the V gene TRBV11-2, with 11 bases fitting TRBD2. This CDR3 comprises 15 residues. Germline values: CDR1 SGHAT, CDR2 FQNNGV. Trimming at V came to 5 bases and at J to 4 bases, leaving 5 bases not matched to a gene. The CDR3 protein is CASSPLAGGPDTQYF. CDR3 coding DNA: TGTGCCAGCAGCCCGCTAGCGGGAGGACCAGATACGCAGTATTTT.

The chain joins TRBV9 to TRBJ2-1, with D maybe TRBD1 (6 bases). Germline CDR1 is SGDLS and CDR2 is YYNGEE. The CDR3 runs to 19 residues. V was clipped by 4 bases and J by 1 base, with 24 bases between them. Written as DNA, the CDR3 is TGTGCCAGCAGCCCCTCCCCGGGGAGCGTAAGGGGGTCCTACAATGAGCAGTTCTTC. Translating it yields CASSPSPGSVRGSYNEQFF.

V and J are TRBV5-4 and TRBJ2-3, with 7 nucleotides matching TRBD2. V lost 3 bases, J lost 5 bases, and 9 bases stayed unmatched. Germline CDR1 and CDR2: SGHNT and YYREEE (reference sequence). The CDR3 extends over 15 amino acids. The CDR3 reads CASSSGGGVGDTQYF. Written as DNA, the CDR3 is TGTGCCAGCAGCTCCGGCGGGGGTGTCGGAGATACGCAGTATTTT. Supplemented by reference TRBV5-4 and TRBJ2-3, the full variable domain reads ETGVTQSPTHLIKTRGQQVTLRCSSQSGHNTVSWYQQALGQGPQFIFQYYREEENGRGNFPPRFSGLQFPNYSSELNVNALELDDSALYLCASSSGGGVGDTQYFGPGTRLTVL.

V gene TRBV7-9 combines with J gene TRBJ2-1, with D hard to call. The CDR3 is 13 amino acids. Trimming left V 5 bases short and J 6 bases short, with 11 bases between. Germline-derived CDR1 and CDR2 are SEHNR and FQNEAQ (reference sequence). For the CDR3, the DNA is TGTGCCAGCAGCCACACTACATTCAATGAGCAGTTCTTC. It is translated as CASSHTTFNEQFF.

DNA for the CDR3: TGCGCCAGCAGCTTGGCCCTCGGGACAGGACTCGAAAGGTGGGCCAACGTCCTGACTTTC. Protein product: CASSLALGTGLERWANVLTF. This rearrangement joins TRBV5-1 to TRBJ2-6, with 8 nucleotides matching TRBD1. The germline V gene encodes CDR1 SGHRS and CDR2 YFSETQ. V was clipped by 0 bases and J by 5 bases; unmatched bases: 16. CDR3 length: 20 amino acids.

This clone has just one count. The chain recombines TRBV5-1 with TRBJ2-1; 9 bases are a match to TRBD1. The CDR3 has 15 amino acids. Germline V gene lookup returns CDR1 SGHRS and CDR2 YFSETQ. The trim removed 0 bases at V and 4 bases at J, leaving 2 bases unmatched. The CDR3 DNA reads TGCGCCAGCAGCTTGGGACAGGGGGGGTACAATGAGCAGTTCTTC. The encoded protein is CASSLGQGGYNEQFF. The variable domain in full, with the rest retrieved from reference TRBV5-1 and TRBJ2-1, is KAGVTQTPRYLIKTRGQQVTLSCSPISGHRSVSWYQQTPGQGLQFLFEYFSETQRNKGNFPGRFSGRQFSNSRSEMNVSTLELGDSALYLCASSLGQGGYNEQFFGPGTRLTVL.

This chain uses TRBV7-2 with TRBJ2-5; possible D gene TRBD2, 7 bases. Trimming shortened V by 5 bases and J by 5 bases, and 21 bases separated the two germline ends. The CDR3 is 16 residues long. Germline-derived CDR1 and CDR2 are SGHTA and FQGNSA. The CDR3 DNA reads as TGTGCCAGCAGCCAGACCTCCGTGGCGGGGGCGGAGACCCAGTACTTC. Translating it yields CASSQTSVAGAETQYF.

The chain recombines TRBV28 with TRBJ2-7, with no clear D. CDR3 length equals 11 residues. Germline CDR1 MDHEN, CDR2 SYDVKM. Trimming removed 3 bases at V and 3 bases at J, with 3 bases between. The CDR3, as DNA: TGTGCCAGCAGTTTCATCTACGAGCAGTACTTC. It is translated as CASSFIYEQYF.

The rearrangement uses TRBV27 and TRBJ1-2, with a tentative D call TRBD1 (6 bases). The CDR3 contains 17 residues. CDR1 is MNHEY and CDR2 is SMNVEV in the germline V gene (reference sequence). Trimming removed 5 bases at V and 2 bases at J, with 21 bases between. As DNA, the CDR3 is TGTGCCAGCAGTCGAAAGGACAGCCGAAGGATGAACTATGGCTACACCTTC. It yields the protein CASSRKDSRRMNYGYTF.

V usage is TRBV10-3 and J usage is TRBJ2-5; 9 nucleotides agree with TRBD1. CDR3 length: 16 residues. With 0 bases clipped from V and 5 bases from J, the junction kept 7 bases outside the gene matches. Germline V gene lookup returns CDR1 ENHRY and CDR2 SYGVKD. DNA of the CDR3: TGTGCCATCAGTGAGTCGATGACAGGGGGTCAGGAGACCCAGTACTTC. This codes for CAISESMTGGQETQYF.

The chain links TRBV11-2 to TRBJ2-3; TRBD1 might be the D (5 bases). Germline assignment: CDR1 SGHAT and CDR2 FQNNGV. The CDR3 loop spans 14 amino acids. Trimming took off 6 bases at V and 0 bases at J, with 10 bases between the two ends. The CDR3, as DNA: TGTGCCAGCAGAAGCACAGGTAGCACAGATACGCAGTATTTT. It specifies CASRSTGSTDTQYF.

As for this clone: The germline gene is not matched at one end of the junction; a read error may be the cause. This chain joins TRBV30 and TRBJ1-6, with D uncertain. Germline lookup yields CDR1 GTSNPN and CDR2 SVGIG (reference sequence). This CDR3 comprises 13 residues. The CDR3 nucleotides are TGTGCCTGGAGTGTGTGGAGGAATTCCCCCCTCCACTTT. This gives the protein CAWSVWRNSPLHF.

The chain joins TRBV7-9 to TRBJ2-2, with 7 positions matching TRBD1. After removal of 5 bases from V and 1 base from J, the junction contained 4 bases not matched to a gene. CDR1 is SEHNR and CDR2 is FQNEAQ in the germline V gene (reference sequence). The CDR3 length is 15 residues. The DNA of the CDR3 is TGTGCCAGCAGCACTACAGGGGTGAACACCGGGGAGCTGTTTTTT. It codes for CASSTTGVNTGELFF. The full variable domain, completed using reference TRBV7-9 and TRBJ2-2, is DTGVSQNPRHKITKRGQNVTFRCDPISEHNRLYWYRQTLGQGPEFLTYFQNEAQLEKSRLLSDRFSAERPKGSFSTLEIQRTEQGDSAMYLCASSTTGVNTGELFFGEGSRLTVL.

The chain recombines TRBV11-1 with TRBJ1-1; D gene ambiguous. Deletions cut 4 bases from V and 7 bases from J, with 13 bases between. CDR3 length: 13 amino acids. Germline V CDR1 and CDR2: SGHAT, FQDESV (reference sequence). CDR3 bases: TGTGCCAGCAGCTCACCCACGCGACTTGAAGCTTTCTTT. It specifies CASSSPTRLEAFF.